The 23 T cell receptor beta chains below come from one sample, sequenced in a study of identical twins. From the 5' RACE reads, TCRdb called clonotypes with MiXCR, one entry per CDR3 protein. The repertoire holds 1.5 million to 2 million distinct CDR3 sequences, with under 35% as singletons. The sample was cord blood. These receptors were taken from a newborn girl in good health.

The chain has TRBV4-2 and TRBJ1-6; 9 bases are a match to TRBD1. The J segment lost 5 bases and the V segment lost 1 base, leaving 0 bases of the junction unmatched. The V gene's germline CDR1 is LGHNA and CDR2 YNFKEQ. CDR3 length: 15 residues. CDR3 amino acids: CASSQGQGDNSPLHF. In DNA, the CDR3 is TGTGCCAGCAGCCAAGGACAGGGGGATAATTCACCCCTCCACTTT.

Remarks on this clonotype: A read error may explain this, as a much larger clone is one base away. The rearrangement uses TRBV2 and TRBJ2-7, with a weak D call TRBD2 (6 bases). The CDR3 length is 14 residues. Per germline, CDR1 SNHLY and CDR2 FYNNEI. The CDR3 is CASISGTSSYERYF. In DNA form, the CDR3 reads TGTGCCAGCATTAGCGGAACCTCCTCCTACGAGCGGTACTTC.

The chain employs TRBV7-2 and TRBJ2-2; no firm D call. Between the trimmed V and J ends, which lost 1 base and 3 bases, there was a span of 9 bases. The CDR3 has 15 amino acids. Germline V gene lookup returns CDR1 SGHTA and CDR2 FQGNSA. The CDR3 DNA is TGTGCCAGCAGCTTAGAGGGTATTTACACCGGGGAGCTGTTTTTT. The encoded protein is CASSLEGIYTGELFF. The whole variable domain, remainder taken from reference TRBV7-2 and TRBJ2-2, is GAGVSQSPSNKVTEKGKDVELRCDPISGHTALYWYRQSLGQGLEFLIYFQGNSAPDKSGLPSDRFSAERTGGSVSTLTIQRTQQEDSAVYLCASSLEGIYTGELFFGEGSRLTVL.

This clonotype was counted ten times or more. The chain links TRBV14 to TRBJ2-7; unclear D gene. CDR1 and CDR2 (germline): SGHDN, FVKESK. The CDR3 loop spans 14 amino acids. V lost 4 bases to trimming and J lost 3 bases, with 13 bases between them. CDR3 sequence reads: CASSPRESYYEQYF. The CDR3 DNA follows: TGTGCCAGCAGCCCGAGAGAGTCCTACTACGAGCAGTACTTC.

This clonotype has at least ten counts. The chain links TRBV29-1 to TRBJ2-1; 9 bases map to TRBD1. Trimming took 7 bases from V and 5 from J; bases not matched to a gene: 12. CDR1 SQVTM and CDR2 ANQGSEA come from the germline V gene. This CDR3 contains 15 residues. The CDR3 DNA follows: TGCAGCGCCCCCCCCCACAGGGGGCTCAACAATGAGCAGTTCTTC. Amino acid sequence: CSAPPHRGLNNEQFF.

J is TRBJ2-5 and V is TRBV7-2, with 7 nucleotides matching TRBD1. Losses at the gene ends were 2 bases for V and 11 bases for J; bases not matched to a gene: 20. The V gene's germline CDR1 is SGHTA and CDR2 FQGNSA. The CDR3 length is 17 residues. In DNA form, the CDR3 reads TGTGCCAGCAGCTTAAGCCCTAGGGGGCTCTCCTACAATGAGCAGTACTTC. Its translation: CASSLSPRGLSYNEQYF.

V usage is TRBV2 and J usage is TRBJ2-5, with D perhaps TRBD1 or TRBD2 (6 bases each). V dropped 4 bases and J dropped 5 bases, with 11 bases sitting between them. Germline assignment: CDR1 SNHLY and CDR2 FYNNEI. CDR3 length equals 13 residues. CDR3 in DNA: TGTGCCAGCAGTGCGGGGGCTTGGGAGACCCAGTACTTC. Its translation is CASSAGAWETQYF.

This rearrangement joins TRBV7-9 to TRBJ1-2, with 7 bases identical to TRBD1. The CDR3 runs 15 residues. V was pared by 6 bases and J by 6 bases, with 13 bases of the junction left unmatched. Germline assignment: CDR1 SEHNR and CDR2 FQNEAQ (reference sequence). In DNA, the CDR3 is TGTGCCAGCAGTCTATCTCGTCTGACAGGGAATGGCTACACCTTC. This codes for CASSLSRLTGNGYTF. Looking up the rest from reference TRBV7-9 and TRBJ1-2 gives the full variable domain: DTGVSQNPRHKITKRGQNVTFRCDPISEHNRLYWYRQTLGQGPEFLTYFQNEAQLEKSRLLSDRFSAERPKGSFSTLEIQRTEQGDSAMYLCASSLSRLTGNGYTFGSGTRLTVV.

This clonotype was counted between two and nine times. CDR3 sequence: CASSLGLKNTEAFF. CDR3 in DNA: TGTGCCAGCAGCTTGGGGCTAAAGAACACTGAAGCTTTCTTT. The gene calls are TRBV5-6 and TRBJ1-1, with unresolved D. Per the germline V gene, CDR1 is SGHDT and CDR2 is YYEEEE. The CDR3 loop spans 14 amino acids. Trimming cost V 0 bases and J 1 base, with 7 bases left between them.

The chain joins TRBV28 to TRBJ2-1, with 12 positions matching TRBD2. The CDR3 is made up of 16 amino acids. Per the germline V gene, CDR1 is MDHEN and CDR2 is SYDVKM. V was pared by 4 bases and J by 4 bases, with 5 bases of the junction left unmatched. In DNA, the CDR3 is TGTGCCAGCAGTTCCATCGGGACTAGCGGGTACAATGAGCAGTTCTTC. It specifies CASSSIGTSGYNEQFF.

V is TRBV7-9 and J is TRBJ2-3; tentatively, D is TRBD1 or TRBD2 (5 bases each). The CDR3 has 16 residues. The germline gives CDR1 SEHNR, CDR2 FQNEAQ (reference sequence). V was pared by 4 bases and J by 1 base, with 15 bases between. The CDR3 nucleotides read TGTGCCAGCAGCTCCGGGACCACCCAGGGCACAGATACGCAGTATTTT. Translation: CASSSGTTQGTDTQYF.

This chain joins TRBV9 and TRBJ2-4, with D possibly TRBD2 on 5 matching bases. The CDR3 consists of 15 residues. In germline, CDR1 is SGDLS, CDR2 YYNGEE. Trimming pared 0 bases from V and 13 bases from J, leaving 20 bases between. The CDR3 here is CASSVGLADYNEQYF. In DNA form, the CDR3 reads TGTGCCAGCAGCGTAGGGCTAGCCGATTACAATGAGCAGTACTTC. The variable domain in full, completed from reference TRBV9 and TRBJ2-4, reads DSGVTQTPKHLITATGQRVTLRCSPRSGDLSVYWYQQSLDQGLQFLIQYYNGEERAKGNILERFSAQQFPDLHSELNLSSLELGDSALYFCASSVGLADYNEQYFGAGTRLSVL.

This clonotype has at least ten counts. The chain employs TRBV4-2 and TRBJ1-2; D is perhaps TRBD1 (6 bases). Between the trimmed V and J ends, which lost 5 bases and 2 bases, there was a span of 18 bases. The CDR3 is 16 residues long. Germline values: CDR1 LGHNA, CDR2 YNFKEQ. CDR3 residues: CASSFEEGHGNYGYTF. CDR3 DNA sequence: TGTGCCAGCAGCTTCGAAGAGGGACATGGGAACTATGGCTACACCTTC.

This chain links TRBV6-5 with TRBJ1-2; the match to TRBD1 covers 12 bases. The CDR3 is 15 amino acids. CDR1 MNHEY and CDR2 SVGAGI come from the germline V gene. V was pared by 7 bases and J by 7 bases, with 10 bases of the junction left unmatched. The CDR3 spells CASTEPGQGASGYTF. Here the CDR3 DNA reads TGTGCCAGCACGGAGCCGGGACAGGGGGCGAGTGGCTACACCTTC.

This clonotype has a handful of counts. V and J are TRBV2 and TRBJ2-3; 7 nucleotides agree with TRBD2. V shed 6 bases, J shed 1 base, and the junction held 13 bases outside the gene matches. CDR1 and CDR2 (germline): SNHLY, FYNNEI. This CDR3 is 17 amino acids long. CDR3 in amino acids: CASRPPYRDYRTDTQYF. CDR3 sequence (DNA): TGTGCCAGCAGGCCCCCCTACCGGGACTATCGCACAGATACGCAGTATTTT.

Concerning this clonotype: Just one base apart from a much larger clone, this may be a read error. V is TRBV6-1 and J is TRBJ1-5; tentative D call: TRBD1 (5 bases). Trimming took 7 bases from V and 3 from J, leaving 13 bases between them. This CDR3 spans 14 amino acids. Germline loops: CDR1 MNHNS, CDR2 SASEGT. CDR3 in DNA: TGTGCCAGCACCGGGGCAGCCCCCAATCAGCCCCAGCATTTT. Protein sequence: CASTGAAPNQPQHF.

The table lists this clonotype with a few counts. The V and J genes are TRBV10-3 and TRBJ1-2, with TRBD1 matching over 7 bases. The V segment lost 4 bases and the J segment 4 bases; nucleotides outside the gene matches: 3. Germline CDR1 reads ENHRY; CDR2 reads SYGVKD. CDR3 length: 13 amino acids. Here the CDR3 DNA reads TGTGCCATCAGTGCACAGGGGCTCTATGGCTACACCTTC. Its protein is CAISAQGLYGYTF.

This clonotype was found a few times. The V and J genes are TRBV28 and TRBJ2-7, with D maybe TRBD1 (6 bases). Germline CDR1 is MDHEN and CDR2 is SYDVKM. The ends were cut back, 6 bases at V and 6 bases at J, with 15 bases in the middle. This CDR3 spans 13 amino acids. The CDR3 sequence: CASSLLPRGEQYF. CDR3 nucleotide sequence: TGTGCCAGCAGCCTACTCCCCAGGGGCGAGCAGTACTTC.

This clonotype was detected a few times. This chain joins TRBV20-1 and TRBJ2-5, with a possible D match to TRBD2 (5 bases). Germline loops: CDR1 DFQATT, CDR2 SNEGSKA (reference sequence). V was clipped by 6 bases and J by 5 bases, with 13 bases between them. The CDR3 consists of 12 residues. CDR3 loop: CSAPDPGETQYF. In DNA, the CDR3 is TGCAGTGCCCCGGACCCGGGGGAGACCCAGTACTTC.

This clonotype was found a few times. This rearrangement joins TRBV20-1 to TRBJ2-5; D is uncertain. The CDR3 has 11 amino acids. CDR1 and CDR2 (germline): DFQATT, SNEGSKA (reference sequence). The germline V and J ends were trimmed by 7 bases and 5 bases, with 11 bases remaining between them. The CDR3 sequence is CSGQALETQYF. The CDR3 DNA sequence: TGCAGTGGCCAGGCACTTGAGACCCAGTACTTC.

V gene TRBV27 combines with J gene TRBJ1-1; 7 nucleotides agree with TRBD1. This CDR3 is built from 11 residues. V shed 6 bases, J shed 8 bases, and the junction held 3 bases outside the gene matches. Germline V CDR1 and CDR2: MNHEY, SMNVEV (reference sequence). The CDR3 is CASRYRGEAFF. The DNA of the CDR3 is TGTGCCAGCAGATACAGGGGCGAAGCTTTCTTT.

The chain is built from TRBV12-3 or TRBV12-4 and TRBJ2-3; 13 bases map to TRBD2. The CDR3 has 15 residues. The trim removed 7 bases at V and 5 bases at J, leaving 6 bases unmatched. In DNA form, the CDR3 reads TGTGCCAGCACCACTAGCGGGAGGGCTATAGATACGCAGTATTTT. Translating gives CASTTSGRAIDTQYF.

This clonotype was seen a handful of times. This chain connects TRBV3-1 to TRBJ2-4; D perhaps matches TRBD2 (5 bases). Germline CDR1 reads LGHDT; CDR2 reads YNNKEL (reference sequence). The CDR3 is 20 residues long. V lost 0 bases to trimming and J lost 1 base, with 22 bases between them. The CDR3 spells CASSQDPSGSVGEAKNIQYF. The CDR3 nucleotides read TGTGCCAGCAGCCAAGATCCCAGCGGTTCTGTTGGGGAGGCCAAAAACATTCAGTACTTC.